These 4 T cell receptor beta chains originate from one sample sequenced in a study of early T cells in non-severe SARS-CoV-2 infection. Using its own MiXCR run on the 5' RACE reads, TCRdb lists one record per CDR3 protein. The sample lists around 100,000 distinct CDR3 sequences; around 12% were seen once. Sequenced: whole blood. The origin of the receptors is an adult who was a healthcare worker with PCR-confirmed SARS-CoV-2 infection or an uninfected control (not recorded which).

This clonotype was counted between two and nine times. The chain has TRBV5-4 and TRBJ1-1; TRBD1 matches 7 bases. CDR1 is SGHNT and CDR2 is YYREEE in the germline V gene (reference sequence). The CDR3 is made up of 17 amino acids. With 0 bases clipped from V and 4 bases from J, the junction kept 12 bases outside the gene matches. CDR3 DNA sequence: TGTGCCAGCAGCTTGGAAGGGGGCGCGGGGGTTGTCACTGAAGCTTTCTTT. This gives the protein CASSLEGGAGVVTEAFF.

Turning to this clonotype: A much bigger clone sits one base away, suggesting this may be a read error. The chain carries TRBV20-1 and TRBJ1-5; D not certain. The J call may not be correct, given that the DNA end is closer to TRBJ2-3. CDR3 size: 13 residues. CDR1 and CDR2 (germline): DFQATT, SNEGSKA (reference sequence). The CDR3 DNA reads TGCAGTGCTAGAGGGGGAAGCAATCAGCCCCAGTATTTT. Residues: CSARGGSNQPQYF.

This clonotype was observed at least ten times. The rearrangement joins TRBV19 to TRBJ2-2; possible D gene TRBD1, 6 bases. The germline V gene has CDR1 LNHDA and CDR2 SQIVND (reference sequence). This CDR3 spans 15 amino acids. Trimming left V 9 bases short and J 4 bases short, with 18 bases between. Written as DNA, the CDR3 is TGTGCCAGCCGTGGGACATTCGTGGGCACCGGGGAGCTGTTTTTT. The encoded protein is CASRGTFVGTGELFF. Drawing the rest from reference TRBV19 and TRBJ2-2, the complete variable domain is DGGITQSPKYLFRKEGQNVTLSCEQNLNHDAMYWYRQDPGQGLRLIYYSQIVNDFQKGDIAEGYSVSREKKESFPLTVTSAQKNPTAFYLCASRGTFVGTGELFFGEGSRLTVL.

This clonotype was detected only a few times. V gene TRBV20-1 combines with J gene TRBJ2-4; D tentatively reads TRBD1 or TRBD2 (5 bases each). The CDR3 covers 13 residues. Deletions cut 4 bases from V and 6 bases from J, with 13 bases between. From germline, CDR1 is DFQATT and CDR2 SNEGSKA (reference sequence). CDR3 in amino acids: CSATHRDGNIQYF. Written as DNA, the CDR3 is TGCAGTGCTACCCATCGGGACGGAAACATTCAGTACTTC.